A selection of T cell receptor beta chains follows, all from one sample in a study of T-cell reconstitution after alpha-beta-depleted transplantation in children. Via MiXCR, TCRdb re-called the PCR reads, giving one row per CDR3 protein. The sample consists of about 340,000 distinct CDR3 sequences, about 16% of them appearing once. The specimen was PBMCs, mostly from graft donor cells, collected 360 days after TCRalphabeta/CD19-depleted stem cell transplant. Source of these receptors: a male patient aged 2-15 years who had a stem cell transplant for acute lymphoblastic leukemia, so the T cells may come from the graft donor. The CDR3 runs from the conserved cysteine through the conserved F or W. The D gene is left open where the match is weak. Rows may omit the clone size; those that give it use once, few, many or a size class.

TRBJ1-2	few	NA	TRBV12-3/TRBV12-4	TGTGCCAGCAGCCCCGGTCAGGGCAGGTGGGGTATGGGCTACACCTTC	CASSPGQGRWGMGYTF
TRBJ1-2	few	NA	TRBV5-1	TGCGCCAGCAGCTTGGCCGGCAGAAGAAATGGCTACACCTTC	CASSLAGRRNGYTF
TRBJ2-1	few	NA	TRBV9	TGTGCCAGCAGCGTAAGGGTCCAGGGGTACAATGAGCAGTTCTTC	CASSVRVQGYNEQFF
TRBJ2-1	NA	NA	TRBV5-1	TGCGCCAGCAGCTTGGACCCAGGAGGACGCAATGAGCAGTTCTTC	CASSLDPGGRNEQFF
TRBJ2-1	NA	NA	TRBV20-1	TGCAGTGCTAGATCTAGCCGAACTTACAATGAGCAGTTCTTC	CSARSSRTYNEQFF
TRBJ2-1	few	TRBD2	TRBV7-2	TGTGCCAGCAGCTCTCTCCTACCACTAGCGGGAGTATACAATGAGCAGTTCTTC	CASSSLLPLAGVYNEQFF
TRBJ1-2	few	NA	TRBV12-3/TRBV12-4	TGTGCCAGCAGTTTGAGGGGAAACAGGGCTGGGAGGGGGTACTATGGCTACACCTTC	CASSLRGNRAGRGYYGYTF
TRBJ2-5	NA	NA	TRBV7-2	TGTGCCAGCAGCTACCGGGACACCCAAGAGACCCAGTACTTC	CASSYRDTQETQYF
TRBJ2-1	NA	NA	TRBV20-1	TGCAGTGCTAGAGATCTTGCGAGGATGGGAACGAATGAGCAGTTCTTC	CSARDLARMGTNEQFF
TRBJ2-2	many	TRBD2	TRBV7-7	TGTGCTAGCAGCTCCAACCTCCTAGCGGCCGGGGAGCTGTTTTTT	CASSSNLLAAGELFF
TRBJ2-7	NA	TRBD2	TRBV20-1	TGCAGTGCTAGACCCGGACTAGCGGGGACCTACGAGCAGTACTTC	CSARPGLAGTYEQYF
TRBJ2-7	NA	TRBD2	TRBV20-1	TGCAGTGCTAGAGTCCCCCGACTAGCGGGAGCGGGGTACGAGCAGTACTTC	CSARVPRLAGAGYEQYF
TRBJ2-1	many	NA	TRBV5-1	TGCGCCAGCAGCTTGAAAGCCAATGAGCAGTTCTTC	CASSLKANEQFF
TRBJ2-2	NA	NA	TRBV4-1	TGCGCCAGCAGCCACCCTGACAGAAACACCGGGGAGCTGTTTTTT	CASSHPDRNTGELFF
TRBJ2-1	few	NA	TRBV6-2/TRBV6-3	TGTGCCAGCAGATCCCCCCAGGAGCCCCGCTCCTACAATGAGCAGTTCTTC	CASRSPQEPRSYNEQFF
TRBJ2-5	many	NA	TRBV4-3	TGCGCCAGCAGCCAAGATAGCGGAGGAGAGACCCAGTACTTC	CASSQDSGGETQYF
TRBJ1-5	NA	TRBD1	TRBV7-2	TGTGCCAGCAGCTTAGGGAGGACAGGGACGGGTCAGCCCCAGCATTTT	CASSLGRTGTGQPQHF
TRBJ2-3	few	NA	TRBV5-1	TGCGCCAGCAGCTTGTTTCCCAGCGTCACAGATACGCAGTATTTT	CASSLFPSVTDTQYF
TRBJ1-2	NA	NA	TRBV6-2/TRBV6-3	TGTGCCAGCAGTTACCCGACGGACAGCTTATTCTATGGCTACACCTTC	CASSYPTDSLFYGYTF
TRBJ2-3	few	NA	TRBV15	TGTGCCACCGCCCAAACAGATACGCAGTATTTT	CATAQTDTQYF
TRBJ2-2	many	NA	TRBV5-1	TGCGCCAGCAGATGGGGCGACGGGGAGCTGTTTTTT	CASRWGDGELFF
TRBJ2-1	NA	NA	TRBV18	TGTGCCAGCTCACCACCACCGGGAGATGGGGATTACAATGAGCAGTTCTTC	CASSPPPGDGDYNEQFF
TRBJ2-1	many	NA	TRBV29-1	TGCAGCGTTGAAGATCAAGAGACCTTCTACAATGAGCAGTTCTTC	CSVEDQETFYNEQFF
TRBJ2-7	few	NA	TRBV28	TGTGCCAGCAGTTTAAATTGGCCAGAGCAGTACTTC	CASSLNWPEQYF
TRBJ1-2	NA	NA	TRBV27	TGTGCCAGCAGCCTTCGGGACACCGGGAGCTACACCTTC	CASSLRDTGSYTF
TRBJ2-7	few	NA	TRBV2	TGTGCCGCGAGGGGCGGCGGGTACTCTCAAACTGAGCAGTACTTC	CAARGGGYSQTEQYF
TRBJ2-1	many	NA	TRBV9	TGTGCCAGCAGCGGGGCTGGCGGGATCGCCAATGAGCAGTTCTTC	CASSGAGGIANEQFF
TRBJ1-3	few	NA	TRBV28	TGTGCCAGCAGTTTATCACCGGGTCCCCTCGGAGGCACCATATATTTT	CASSLSPGPLGGTIYF
TRBJ1-6	few	NA	TRBV4-2	TGTGCCAGCAGCTACGACCTCAGGGTCGGTAATTCACCCCTCCACTTT	CASSYDLRVGNSPLHF
TRBJ2-7	few	NA	TRBV20-1	TGCAGTGCTGAAGTTCTAGTCCGATCCTACGAGCAGTACTTC	CSAEVLVRSYEQYF
TRBJ2-4	NA	NA	TRBV5-1	TGCGCCAGCAGCTTGGAGGCCGAGGAAAACATTCAGTACTTC	CASSLEAEENIQYF
TRBJ1-2	few	TRBD1	TRBV12-3/TRBV12-4	TGTGCCAGCAGTTGGGGACAGGGGGCTTACTATGGCTACACCTTC	CASSWGQGAYYGYTF
TRBJ2-1	many	TRBD2	TRBV12-3/TRBV12-4	TGTGCCAGCAGTTTTCAGCTAGCGGGGAACAATGAGCAGTTCTTC	CASSFQLAGNNEQFF
TRBJ2-1	few	NA	TRBV20-1	TGCAGGGCAGACCTGGGGAAATACAATGAGCAGTTCTTC	CRADLGKYNEQFF
TRBJ1-2	NA	NA	TRBV24-1	TGTGCCACCAGTGATACGGGACGGAACTATGGCTACACCTTC	CATSDTGRNYGYTF
TRBJ2-1	many	NA	TRBV6-5	TGTGCCAGCAGTTACGGAGGAGCCCAGTTCTTC	CASSYGGAQFF
TRBJ2-5	NA	TRBD1	TRBV12-3/TRBV12-4	TGTGCCAGCAGGGAGTCCGGGACAGGGGCGGCCCAGTACTTC	CASRESGTGAAQYF
TRBJ2-1	many	TRBD2	TRBV7-2	TGTGCCAGCAGCCCCGTTTTGGGGGGGAATGAGCAGTTCTTC	CASSPVLGGNEQFF
TRBJ2-5	many	TRBD1	TRBV5-1	TGCGCCAGCAGCTTGGGCAGGGGGCCTCGGCAAGAGACCCAGTACTTC	CASSLGRGPRQETQYF
TRBJ2-5	few	TRBD1	TRBV12-3/TRBV12-4	TGTGCCAGCAGTTTATTCGGACAGGGGGCAACCCAGTACTTC	CASSLFGQGATQYF
TRBJ1-1	many	NA	TRBV10-2	TGCGCCAGCAGTGGTCACCGAACGAACACTGAAGCTTTCTTT	CASSGHRTNTEAFF
TRBJ1-2	few	NA	TRBV27	TGTGCCAGCAGTTTAGGGACGCCGGCTAACTATGGCTACACCTTC	CASSLGTPANYGYTF
TRBJ1-2	many	NA	TRBV24-1	TGTGCCACCAGTGACACTCGGGACGGCTCGGGGGGCTACACCTTC	CATSDTRDGSGGYTF
TRBJ2-3	few	TRBD1	TRBV5-1	TGCGCCAGCAGCTTGGCTCAGGGGGCAGATACGCAGTATTTT	CASSLAQGADTQYF
TRBJ2-7	few	TRBD1	TRBV7-3	TGTGCCAGCAGCCCTAGACTGACAGGGTTCGACGAGCAGTACTTC	CASSPRLTGFDEQYF
TRBJ2-7	NA	TRBD1	TRBV6-4	TGTGCCAGCAGTCCCGAGGGGGGGACAGGGGCATTCGAGCAGTACTTC	CASSPEGGTGAFEQYF
TRBJ1-5	NA	NA	TRBV19	TGTGCCAGTAGTATCGGGTGGGGGGGCAATCAGCCCCAGCATTTT	CASSIGWGGNQPQHF
TRBJ2-4	NA	NA	TRBV20-1	TGCAGTGCTCCCCGGGACCTAGCTCCCATTCAGTACTTC	CSAPRDLAPIQYF
TRBJ2-1	NA	TRBD2	TRBV5-1	TGCGCCAGCAGTAGACTAGCGGGAGCCACTGAGCAGTTCTTC	CASSRLAGATEQFF
TRBJ2-7	NA	TRBD2	TRBV12-3/TRBV12-4	TGTGCCAGCAGTTTAGGACTAGCAGAAGGCTACGAGCAGTACTTC	CASSLGLAEGYEQYF
TRBJ1-1	few	NA	TRBV3-1	TGTGCCAGCAGCCATCCGGGACTCGAAGCTTTCTTT	CASSHPGLEAFF
TRBJ1-1	NA	NA	TRBV6-2/TRBV6-3	TGTGCCAGCAGTTCCGATCAAACCCAGGTTTCGTGGCCCAAAGCTTTCTTT	CASSSDQTQVSWPKAFF
TRBJ2-1	many	TRBD2	TRBV20-1	TGCAGTGCTGGCCCATTGGGACTAGCGGACGACAATGAGCAGTTCTTC	CSAGPLGLADDNEQFF
TRBJ2-7	NA	TRBD2	TRBV7-2	TGTGCCAGCAGCTTAGGAGGCGCGGGAGTCTCCTACGAGCAGTACTTC	CASSLGGAGVSYEQYF
TRBJ2-7	few	TRBD1	TRBV20-1	TGCAGTGCTAGGGACAGGGGGCAAAGAATCGGCGAGCAGTACTTC	CSARDRGQRIGEQYF
TRBJ1-1	few	NA	TRBV5-1	TGCGCCAGCAGCTCCCTTGTGAGGGGGAACACTGAAGCTTTCTTT	CASSSLVRGNTEAFF
TRBJ2-7	few	NA	TRBV14	TGTGCCAGCAGCCAATACAGGGCTGGCGAGCAGTACTTC	CASSQYRAGEQYF
TRBJ2-7	NA	NA	TRBV28	TGTGCCAGCAGTAACCGCCCAGTAGGGGTTCGGACCTACGAGCAGTACTTC	CASSNRPVGVRTYEQYF
TRBJ2-1	many	NA	TRBV9	TGTGCCAGCAGCGTAGTGGGGGATGAGCAGTTCTTC	CASSVVGDEQFF
TRBJ2-1	NA	NA	TRBV7-6	TGTGCCAGCAGCTTGCTTAGCGTCTACAATGAGCAGTTCTTC	CASSLLSVYNEQFF